The 2 T cell receptor beta chains in this list originate from one sample, sequenced in a study of blood T cell repertoires in COVID-19. The repertoire was sequenced with immunoSEQ multiplex PCR; TCRdb's copy has only in-frame clones and lacks some. The repertoire holds about 330,000 clones, with roughly nine tenths as singletons. The sequencing input was PBMCs or T cells enriched from blood (not recorded which). These receptors all stem from a woman in her 30s who had recovered from COVID-19.

V usage is TRBV5-1 and J usage is TRBJ1-1; 7 nucleotides align to TRBD1. The CDR3 runs to 14 residues. With V trimmed by 4 bases and J by 4 bases, 7 bases remained unmatched. From germline, CDR1 is SGHRS and CDR2 YFSETQ. CDR3 in DNA: TGCGCCAGCAGCCTGTCCTCAGGGGGCACTGAAGCTTTCTTT. Its protein is CASSLSSGGTEAFF.

This chain connects TRBV6-1 to TRBJ2-5; 10 nucleotides line up with TRBD2. The germline V gene has CDR1 MNHNS and CDR2 SASEGT. J gave up 4 bases and V 4 bases, and 9 bases lay outside the gene matches. This CDR3 spans 16 amino acids. CDR3 loop: CASSVKREGPRETQYF. In DNA, the CDR3 is TGTGCCAGCAGTGTGAAGCGGGAGGGCCCTCGAGAGACCCAGTACTTC.